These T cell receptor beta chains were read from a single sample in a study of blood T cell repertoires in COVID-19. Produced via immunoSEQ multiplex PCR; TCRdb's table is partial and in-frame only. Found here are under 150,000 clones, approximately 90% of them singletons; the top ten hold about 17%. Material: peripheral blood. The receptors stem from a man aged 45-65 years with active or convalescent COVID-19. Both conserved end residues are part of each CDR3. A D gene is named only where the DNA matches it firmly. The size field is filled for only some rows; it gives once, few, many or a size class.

CDR3nt: TGTGCCAGCAGCTTGGAGCTCGAGCAGTACTTC
CDR3aa: CASSLELEQYF
d_gene: -
j_gene: TRBJ2-7
abundance: -
v_gene: TRBV5-4

CDR3nt: TGTGCCAGCTCACCTTATTGGGGGGATCAAGAGACCCAGTACTTC
CDR3aa: CASSPYWGDQETQYF
d_gene: -
j_gene: TRBJ2-5
abundance: -
v_gene: TRBV18

CDR3nt: TGTGCCAGTAGTATTGGACAGGGATACGAGCAGTACTTC
CDR3aa: CASSIGQGYEQYF
d_gene: TRBD1
j_gene: TRBJ2-7
abundance: -
v_gene: TRBV19

CDR3nt: TGCGCCAGCAGCCTGACAGGGTACGGGTCGAATTCACCCCTCCACTTT
CDR3aa: CASSLTGYGSNSPLHF
d_gene: TRBD1
j_gene: TRBJ1-6
abundance: -
v_gene: TRBV5-1

CDR3nt: TGTGCCATCAGTGGAAACAGGGATATTACTGAAGCTTTCTTT
CDR3aa: CAISGNRDITEAFF
d_gene: -
j_gene: TRBJ1-1
abundance: -
v_gene: TRBV10-3

CDR3nt: TGTGCCAGCTCACTAGGGACAGGGAGGATCTACACCTTC
CDR3aa: CASSLGTGRIYTF
d_gene: TRBD1
j_gene: TRBJ1-2
abundance: -
v_gene: TRBV18

CDR3nt: TGTGCCAGCAGTTTGACAGGGGTGTCCTACAATGAGCAGTTCTTC
CDR3aa: CASSLTGVSYNEQFF
d_gene: TRBD1
j_gene: TRBJ2-1
abundance: -
v_gene: TRBV28

CDR3nt: TGTGCCAGCAGTTTGCCCGGGGTCGAGCAGTTCTTC
CDR3aa: CASSLPGVEQFF
d_gene: -
j_gene: TRBJ2-1
abundance: -
v_gene: TRBV6-5

CDR3nt: TGTGCCAGTAGTATCGGGGGTCGTCAGCCCCAGCATTTT
CDR3aa: CASSIGGRQPQHF
d_gene: -
j_gene: TRBJ1-5
abundance: -
v_gene: TRBV19

CDR3nt: TGTGCCAGCAGCCAACGGAGCGGAGAAGAGACCCAGTACTTC
CDR3aa: CASSQRSGEETQYF
d_gene: -
j_gene: TRBJ2-5
abundance: -
v_gene: TRBV3-1/TRBV3-2

CDR3nt: TGTGCCAGCAGCTTTTCGGGACTAACACACAATGAGCAGTTCTTC
CDR3aa: CASSFSGLTHNEQFF
d_gene: TRBD2
j_gene: TRBJ2-1
abundance: -
v_gene: TRBV11-2

CDR3nt: TGTGCCAGCAGTCTGTACAGGGGCAGGGATGAGCAGTTCTTC
CDR3aa: CASSLYRGRDEQFF
d_gene: TRBD1
j_gene: TRBJ2-1
abundance: -
v_gene: TRBV27

CDR3nt: TGTGCCAGCAGTTTGGCAGGGGACGGATCCCAGCATTTT
CDR3aa: CASSLAGDGSQHF
d_gene: -
j_gene: TRBJ1-5
abundance: -
v_gene: TRBV12-3/TRBV12-4

CDR3nt: TGTGCCAGCTCACCTCTTGAAGGACAGGGCGGTCAGCCCCAGCATTTT
CDR3aa: CASSPLEGQGGQPQHF
d_gene: TRBD1
j_gene: TRBJ1-5
abundance: -
v_gene: TRBV18

CDR3nt: TGTGCCAGCAGTTCCTCCTTCTCCTACAATGAGCAGTTCTTC
CDR3aa: CASSSSFSYNEQFF
d_gene: -
j_gene: TRBJ2-1
abundance: -
v_gene: TRBV27

CDR3nt: TGTGCCAGCAGCCCGGGGAACTATGGCTACACCTTC
CDR3aa: CASSPGNYGYTF
d_gene: -
j_gene: TRBJ1-2
abundance: -
v_gene: TRBV5-6

CDR3nt: TGTGCCAGCAGTTACGATCGGGGAAGGGGGATAAACACTGAAGCTTTCTTT
CDR3aa: CASSYDRGRGINTEAFF
d_gene: -
j_gene: TRBJ1-1
abundance: -
v_gene: TRBV6-2/TRBV6-3

CDR3nt: TGTGCCAGCAGTTTAGACAGCTCCTACGAGCAGTACTTC
CDR3aa: CASSLDSSYEQYF
d_gene: -
j_gene: TRBJ2-7
abundance: -
v_gene: TRBV27

CDR3nt: TGTGCCAGCAGCGTATCCCCGGAGGGGACTGAAGCTTTCTTT
CDR3aa: CASSVSPEGTEAFF
d_gene: -
j_gene: TRBJ1-1
abundance: -
v_gene: TRBV11-2

CDR3nt: TGTGCCAGCAGCTTAGGAGCTAGCGGGGGGGCCACCGATACGCAGTATTTT
CDR3aa: CASSLGASGGATDTQYF
d_gene: TRBD2
j_gene: TRBJ2-3
abundance: -
v_gene: TRBV11-3

CDR3nt: TGCAGCGTTGGAAGGGGGGGCTCCTCTGGAAACACCATATATTTT
CDR3aa: CSVGRGGSSGNTIYF
d_gene: -
j_gene: TRBJ1-3
abundance: -
v_gene: TRBV29-1

CDR3nt: TGCGCCAGCAGCTCGGGCGCGGCGGGAGGCGTCACCGGGGAGCTGTTTTTT
CDR3aa: CASSSGAAGGVTGELFF
d_gene: TRBD2
j_gene: TRBJ2-2
abundance: -
v_gene: TRBV5-1

CDR3nt: TGTGCCAGCAGCCTCCCCAGGGAATTGGGAGAGACCCAGTACTTC
CDR3aa: CASSLPRELGETQYF
d_gene: -
j_gene: TRBJ2-5
abundance: -
v_gene: TRBV11-2

CDR3nt: TGTGCCAGCAGCCAAGTTGCCGGGATCACCTACAATGAGCAGTTCTTC
CDR3aa: CASSQVAGITYNEQFF
d_gene: -
j_gene: TRBJ2-1
abundance: -
v_gene: TRBV4-2

CDR3nt: TGTGCCAAATCGGTCAAGAAGAACACTGAAGCTTTCTTT
CDR3aa: CAKSVKKNTEAFF
d_gene: -
j_gene: TRBJ1-1
abundance: -
v_gene: TRBV2

CDR3nt: TGTGCCAGCTCGCCTCAGAGGGCGGCGTACTATGGCTACACCTTC
CDR3aa: CASSPQRAAYYGYTF
d_gene: -
j_gene: TRBJ1-2
abundance: once
v_gene: TRBV5-4

CDR3nt: TGTGCCAGCAGTGACAGGAGGCTAGCGGGAACCTATAATGAGCAGTTCTTC
CDR3aa: CASSDRRLAGTYNEQFF
d_gene: TRBD2
j_gene: TRBJ2-1
abundance: -
v_gene: TRBV2

CDR3nt: TGCGCCAGCAGCCCGGGACAACAGACCGACACAGATACGCAGTATTTT
CDR3aa: CASSPGQQTDTDTQYF
d_gene: -
j_gene: TRBJ2-3
abundance: -
v_gene: TRBV5-1

CDR3nt: TGTGCCAGCAGTGCCGGACAGTTCCTTAGCACAGATACGCAGTATTTT
CDR3aa: CASSAGQFLSTDTQYF
d_gene: -
j_gene: TRBJ2-3
abundance: -
v_gene: TRBV25-1

CDR3nt: TGTGCCAGCAGCCCGAGAGGGTTCCACGAGCAGTACTTC
CDR3aa: CASSPRGFHEQYF
d_gene: -
j_gene: TRBJ2-7
abundance: -
v_gene: TRBV11-2

CDR3nt: TGTGCCAGCAGTTTAGCGGGGGTAAACTACGAGCAGTACTTC
CDR3aa: CASSLAGVNYEQYF
d_gene: TRBD2
j_gene: TRBJ2-7
abundance: -
v_gene: TRBV27